These 11 T cell receptor beta chains came from one sample sequenced in a study of cytomegalovirus exposure and HLA in healthy donors. Sequencing used immunoSEQ multiplex PCR; TCRdb keeps in-frame clones, though not all of them. In the table there are about 78,000 clones, approximately 95% of which are singletons. Sequencing input: PBMCs. The receptors were gathered from a man aged 18 to 29 in good health and CMV-seropositive.

The chain combines TRBV30 with TRBJ2-7; TRBD2 might be the D (6 bases). Germline V gene data show CDR1 as GTSNPN and CDR2 as SVGIG (reference sequence). The CDR3 loop spans 12 amino acids. V lost 3 bases, J lost 6 bases, and 12 bases lay in between. CDR3 coding DNA: TGTGCCTGGAGCAGCCCGGGGGTCGAGCAGTACTTC. Translation: CAWSSPGVEQYF.

This chain uses TRBV11-3 with TRBJ2-3; maybe TRBD1 (6 bases). V gave up 5 bases and J gave up 1 base, with 10 bases separating them. This CDR3 contains 14 residues. Germline V CDR1 and CDR2: SGHNT, YENEEA. The CDR3: CASSPRQGTDTQYF. DNA for the CDR3: TGTGCCAGCAGCCCCCGACAGGGCACAGATACGCAGTATTTT. The variable domain in full, with the rest retrieved from reference TRBV11-3 and TRBJ2-3, is EAGVVQSPRYKIIEKKQPVAFWCNPISGHNTLYWYLQNLGQGPELLIRYENEEAVDDSQLPKDRFSAERLKGVDSTLKIQPAELGDSAVYLCASSPRQGTDTQYFGPGTRLTVL.

This clone was found once. The chain carries TRBV7-2 and TRBJ1-1; D gene uncertain. The CDR3 extends over 15 amino acids. The V end lost 1 base, the J end lost 1 base, and 10 bases lay between the germline ends. The V gene's germline CDR1 is SGHTA and CDR2 FQGNSA. The CDR3 DNA reads as TGTGCCAGCAGCTTAGTCGCGGGGAGGAACACTGAAGCTTTCTTT. Its translation: CASSLVAGRNTEAFF.

The chain uses TRBV28 and TRBJ2-5; D remains unclear. Trimming removed 5 bases at V and 5 bases at J, with 3 bases between. CDR1 and CDR2 from the germline V gene are MDHEN and SYDVKM. This CDR3 region has 10 residues. In DNA, the CDR3 is TGTGCCAGCAGTGAGGAGACCCAGTACTTC. Amino acids: CASSEETQYF.

The V gene is TRBV5-1, the J gene TRBJ1-1, with 7 bases matching TRBD1. Looked up from germline, CDR1 is SGHRS and CDR2 is YFSETQ. With 2 bases clipped from V and 4 bases from J, the junction kept 2 bases outside the gene matches. The CDR3 runs 13 residues. The CDR3 nucleotides read TGCGCCAGCAGCTTACAGGGGCTCACTGAAGCTTTCTTT. As protein: CASSLQGLTEAFF.

The rearrangement links TRBV6-6 to TRBJ2-1; D is unclear. V lost 0 bases, J lost 1 base, and 10 bases lay in between. CDR3 length: 16 residues. The germline CDR1 and CDR2 sequences are MNHNY and SVGAGI (reference sequence). DNA of the CDR3: TGTGCCAGCAGTTACTCCTCCCAGCGTTCCTACAATGAGCAGTTCTTC. Amino acid sequence: CASSYSSQRSYNEQFF.

The rearrangement links TRBV7-9 to TRBJ2-2; D may be TRBD2 (6 bases). The germline CDR1 and CDR2 sequences are SEHNR and FQNEAQ (reference sequence). The germline V and J ends were trimmed by 4 bases and 4 bases, with 16 bases remaining between them. The CDR3 contains 16 residues. The CDR3 nucleotides are TGTGCCAGCAGCTCAAGGGTTAGCGGACCCACCGGGGAGCTGTTTTTT. Encoded protein: CASSSRVSGPTGELFF.

J is TRBJ2-5 and V is TRBV5-1; D may be TRBD2 (7 bases). The germline V and J ends were trimmed by 4 bases and 5 bases, with 15 bases remaining between them. The CDR3 is 14 amino acids. CDR1 and CDR2 from the germline V gene are SGHRS and YFSETQ. The chain's CDR3 is CASSQDTGGETQYF. The CDR3 nucleotides are TGCGCCAGCAGCCAGGACACGGGGGGCGAGACCCAGTACTTC.

V usage is TRBV13 and J usage is TRBJ1-4; no clear D. This CDR3 region has 15 residues. Trimming took 5 bases from V and 0 from J, leaving 10 bases between them. Germline lookup yields CDR1 PRHDT and CDR2 FYEKMQ (reference sequence). The CDR3 bases are TGTGCCAGCAGCCCTCGGAGCTCAACTAATGAAAAACTGTTTTTT. Translated: CASSPRSSTNEKLFF. Drawing the rest from reference TRBV13 and TRBJ1-4, the complete variable domain is AAGVIQSPRHLIKEKRETATLKCYPIPRHDTVYWYQQGPGQDPQFLISFYEKMQSDKGSIPDRFSAQQFSDYHSELNMSSLELGDSALYFCASSPRSSTNEKLFFGSGTQLSVL.

J is TRBJ1-5 and V is TRBV28, with a tentative D call TRBD1 (5 bases). V was cut by 2 bases and J by 11 bases, with 10 bases left in between. Germline CDR1 and CDR2: MDHEN and SYDVKM. The CDR3 sequence is 12 residues long. The CDR3 sequence: CASSLQARAQHF. Here the CDR3 DNA reads TGTGCCAGCAGTTTACAGGCCAGGGCCCAGCATTTT. The full variable domain, its missing parts supplied by reference TRBV28 and TRBJ1-5, is DVKVTQSSRYLVKRTGEKVFLECVQDMDHENMFWYRQDPGLGLRLIYFSYDVKMKEKGDIPEGYSVSREKKERFSLILESASTNQTSMYLCASSLQARAQHFGDGTRLSIL.

The chain is built from TRBV9 and TRBJ2-5, with 11 bases fitting TRBD2. The length of the CDR3 is 16 residues. Germline V CDR1 and CDR2: SGDLS, YYNGEE. Losses at the gene ends were 4 bases for V and 5 bases for J; bases not matched to a gene: 10. DNA of the CDR3: TGTGCCAGCAGCCCTCCGGGACTAGCGGCTCTCGAGACCCAGTACTTC. It codes for CASSPPGLAALETQYF.